The 19 T cell receptor beta chains presented below share a single source sample, sequenced in a study of neurological immune-mediated disorders. One entry per CDR3 protein, called by TCRdb with MiXCR from the 5' RACE reads. The repertoire consists of roughly 40,000 distinct CDR3 sequences, with 2% to 3% occurring once and the leading ten covering roughly 2.3%. The sample was PBMCs. These TCRs come from a man between 45 and 60 years old with multiple sclerosis.

This clonotype was seen many times. The V call is TRBV7-9, the J call TRBJ1-4; D is possibly TRBD1 (5 bases). CDR1 and CDR2 (germline): SEHNR, FQNEAQ (reference sequence). The CDR3 contains 13 residues. The ends were cut back, 3 bases at V and 12 bases at J, with 14 bases in the middle. The CDR3 region has the DNA TGTGCCAGCAGCTTTCGCGGGGCTGGGGAACTGTTTTTT. Its protein product is CASSFRGAGELFF.

This clonotype was detected ten times or more. This clone may be a read error of a much larger clone one base away. The chain has TRBV27 and TRBJ2-1; D remains unclear. V dropped 6 bases and J dropped 1 base, with 7 bases sitting between them. This CDR3 spans 13 amino acids. Germline V gene data show CDR1 as MNHEY and CDR2 as SMNVEV (reference sequence). CDR3 nucleotide sequence: TGTGCCAGCAGCCGCGAATCCTACAATGAGCAGTTCTTC. It codes for CASSRESYNEQFF.

This clonotype was observed at least ten times. The chain recombines TRBV12-3 or TRBV12-4 with TRBJ2-5; D uncertain. This CDR3 spans 14 amino acids. V lost 3 bases and J 4 bases, leaving 12 bases between the germline ends. In nucleotides, the CDR3 is TGTGCCAGCAGTTTCAGGAGCTGGGGAGAGACCCAGTACTTC. This translates into CASSFRSWGETQYF.

This clonotype appeared many times. The rearrangement links TRBV10-3 to TRBJ2-5; the match to TRBD1 covers 9 bases. Germline trimming cut 5 bases from V and 1 base from J; bases unmatched to any gene: 2. Germline values: CDR1 ENHRY, CDR2 SYGVKD. The CDR3 contains 14 residues. DNA for the CDR3: TGTGCCATCAGTTCGACAGGGGGCCAAGAGACCCAGTACTTC. Its protein is CAISSTGGQETQYF.

The V gene is TRBV20-1, the J gene TRBJ1-1; a weak D match, TRBD1 (6 bases). The germline V gene has CDR1 DFQATT and CDR2 SNEGSKA (reference sequence). Between the trimmed V and J ends, which lost 5 bases and 5 bases, there was a span of 12 bases. The CDR3 contains 12 residues. The CDR3 nucleotides read TGCAGTGCTCGTCACAGGGATACTGAAGCTTTCTTT. It is translated as CSARHRDTEAFF.

This clonotype came up many times. V usage is TRBV5-1 and J usage is TRBJ2-5; D not resolved. Germline CDR1 SGHRS, CDR2 YFSETQ. Between the trimmed V and J ends, which lost 7 bases and 1 base, there was a span of 5 bases. CDR3 size: 11 residues. CDR3 sequence reads: CASRSQETQYF. DNA for the CDR3: TGCGCCAGCCGTTCCCAAGAGACCCAGTACTTC.

This clonotype was seen ten or more times. The chain recombines TRBV28 with TRBJ2-7; unclear D gene. Germline V gene data show CDR1 as MDHEN and CDR2 as SYDVKM. This CDR3 has 11 amino acids. The V end lost 3 bases, the J end lost 4 bases, and 4 bases lay between the germline ends. As DNA, the CDR3 is TGTGCCAGCAGTTTGGAGTACGAGCAGTACTTC. This encodes CASSLEYEQYF.

This clonotype was observed many times. The CDR3 DNA reads as TGTGCCAGCAGTTTAGGCGACAGAGAGGAGACCCAGTACTTC. Its translation is CASSLGDREETQYF. The chain joins TRBV12-3 or TRBV12-4 to TRBJ2-5, with D tentatively TRBD1 (5 bases). This CDR3 comprises 14 residues. V lost 1 base, J lost 5 bases, and 11 bases lay in between.

This clonotype was seen repeatedly, ten times or more. The germline gene is not matched at one end of the junction; a read error may be the cause. This chain joins TRBV9 and TRBJ1-5; TRBD1 might be the D (5 bases). The CDR3 sequence is 14 residues long. The germline V gene encodes CDR1 SGDLS and CDR2 YYNGEE. CDR3 bases: TGTGCCAGCAGCGTAGGCCTTGGGGGTCAGCCCCAGAATTTT. Its translation: CASSVGLGGQPQNF. The full variable domain, completed using reference TRBV9 and TRBJ1-5, is DSGVTQTPKHLITATGQRVTLRCSPRSGDLSVYWYQQSLDQGLQFLIQYYNGEERAKGNILERFSAQQFPDLHSELNLSSLELGDSALYFCASSVGLGGQPQNFGDGTRLSIL.

This clonotype was recorded many times. The J gene is TRBJ2-3, the V gene TRBV5-1; D is ambiguous. Germline CDR1 and CDR2: SGHRS and YFSETQ. This CDR3 spans 15 amino acids. V lost 0 bases to trimming and J lost 0 bases, with 8 bases between them. Written as DNA, the CDR3 is TGCGCCAGCAGCTTGGACCTAGGAAGCACAGATACGCAGTATTTT. Protein product: CASSLDLGSTDTQYF.

This clonotype was picked up many times. The genes are TRBV3-1 and TRBJ2-5, with TRBD1 as a possible D gene (5 bases). The V end lost 1 base, the J end lost 1 base, and 10 bases lay between the germline ends. This CDR3 region has 15 residues. Germline CDR1 LGHDT, CDR2 YNNKEL (reference sequence). DNA for the CDR3: TGTGCCAGCAGCCAAGTAGGGCAGGGCCAAGAGACCCAGTACTTC. Protein: CASSQVGQGQETQYF.

This clonotype was seen ten or more times. This rearrangement joins TRBV7-8 to TRBJ2-1; TRBD1 matches 8 bases. The CDR3 has 17 residues. Looked up from germline, CDR1 is SGHVS and CDR2 is FQNEAQ. V shed 0 bases, J shed 8 bases, and the junction held 12 bases outside the gene matches. Here the CDR3 DNA reads TGTGCCAGCAGCTTAGCTGGTTGGTCAGGGGGCCGCGATGAGCAGTTCTTC. Protein: CASSLAGWSGGRDEQFF.

Remarks on this clonotype: This clone may be a read error of a much larger clone one base away. The chain carries TRBV12-3 or TRBV12-4 and TRBJ1-6; no definite D call. The CDR3 totals 14 residues. The CDR3 loop reads CANSSREVGSPLHF. Here the CDR3 DNA reads TGTGCCAACAGTTCCCGGGAGGTTGGGTCACCCCTCCACTTT.

This clonotype was picked up many times. This chain links TRBV10-3 with TRBJ2-3; possible D gene TRBD2, 6 bases. The CDR3 has 14 residues. Trimming took 2 bases from V and 0 from J, leaving 6 bases between them. CDR1 is ENHRY and CDR2 is SYGVKD in the germline V gene. The CDR3 DNA reads TGTGCCATCAGTGAGGGGGGGAGCACAGATACGCAGTATTTT. The encoded protein is CAISEGGSTDTQYF.

There are many counts of this clonotype. The rearrangement links TRBV19 to TRBJ1-4, with D uncertain. The CDR3 is 15 amino acids. Trimming removed 0 bases from V and 6 bases from J, with 11 bases in between. Germline CDR1 LNHDA, CDR2 SQIVND (reference sequence). The CDR3 is CASSIETREDEKLFF. The CDR3, as DNA: TGTGCCAGTAGTATAGAGACGCGAGAGGATGAAAAACTGTTTTTT.

This clonotype was counted at least ten times. The chain is built from TRBV20-1 and TRBJ2-3, with a weak D call TRBD2 (5 bases). Germline CDR1 reads DFQATT; CDR2 reads SNEGSKA (reference sequence). CDR3 length: 12 residues. V was cut by 4 bases and J by 3 bases, with 8 bases left in between. CDR3 protein: CSAILATDTQYF. CDR3 DNA sequence: TGCAGTGCTATTCTAGCAACAGATACGCAGTATTTT.

This clonotype was seen ten or more times. The rearrangement links TRBV6-6 to TRBJ2-2; D not resolved. CDR3 length: 16 amino acids. Germline lookup yields CDR1 MNHNY and CDR2 SVGAGI (reference sequence). The germline V and J ends were trimmed by 2 bases and 4 bases, with 14 bases remaining between them. CDR3 DNA: TGTGCCAGCAGTTACCCTTACCAGAGACCCACCGGGGAGCTGTTTTTT. Translation: CASSYPYQRPTGELFF.

This clonotype has a count of ten or more. The rearrangement links TRBV20-1 to TRBJ2-7, with 13 bases identical to TRBD2. The CDR3 is made up of 15 amino acids. In germline, CDR1 is DFQATT, CDR2 SNEGSKA (reference sequence). The J segment lost 2 bases and the V segment lost 6 bases, leaving 7 bases of the junction unmatched. This CDR3 reads CSALGLAGTPYEQYF. The CDR3 DNA follows: TGCAGTGCCCTGGGACTAGCGGGGACCCCCTACGAGCAGTACTTC.

The rearrangement joins TRBV5-1 to TRBJ2-1, with D tentatively TRBD1 (5 bases). This CDR3 comprises 14 residues. The germline CDR1 and CDR2 sequences are SGHRS and YFSETQ. V was pared by 4 bases and J by 8 bases, with 16 bases between. The CDR3 sequence is CASSPTDTLYEQFF. The DNA for the CDR3 is TGCGCCAGCAGCCCAACGGACACCTTGTATGAGCAGTTCTTC.